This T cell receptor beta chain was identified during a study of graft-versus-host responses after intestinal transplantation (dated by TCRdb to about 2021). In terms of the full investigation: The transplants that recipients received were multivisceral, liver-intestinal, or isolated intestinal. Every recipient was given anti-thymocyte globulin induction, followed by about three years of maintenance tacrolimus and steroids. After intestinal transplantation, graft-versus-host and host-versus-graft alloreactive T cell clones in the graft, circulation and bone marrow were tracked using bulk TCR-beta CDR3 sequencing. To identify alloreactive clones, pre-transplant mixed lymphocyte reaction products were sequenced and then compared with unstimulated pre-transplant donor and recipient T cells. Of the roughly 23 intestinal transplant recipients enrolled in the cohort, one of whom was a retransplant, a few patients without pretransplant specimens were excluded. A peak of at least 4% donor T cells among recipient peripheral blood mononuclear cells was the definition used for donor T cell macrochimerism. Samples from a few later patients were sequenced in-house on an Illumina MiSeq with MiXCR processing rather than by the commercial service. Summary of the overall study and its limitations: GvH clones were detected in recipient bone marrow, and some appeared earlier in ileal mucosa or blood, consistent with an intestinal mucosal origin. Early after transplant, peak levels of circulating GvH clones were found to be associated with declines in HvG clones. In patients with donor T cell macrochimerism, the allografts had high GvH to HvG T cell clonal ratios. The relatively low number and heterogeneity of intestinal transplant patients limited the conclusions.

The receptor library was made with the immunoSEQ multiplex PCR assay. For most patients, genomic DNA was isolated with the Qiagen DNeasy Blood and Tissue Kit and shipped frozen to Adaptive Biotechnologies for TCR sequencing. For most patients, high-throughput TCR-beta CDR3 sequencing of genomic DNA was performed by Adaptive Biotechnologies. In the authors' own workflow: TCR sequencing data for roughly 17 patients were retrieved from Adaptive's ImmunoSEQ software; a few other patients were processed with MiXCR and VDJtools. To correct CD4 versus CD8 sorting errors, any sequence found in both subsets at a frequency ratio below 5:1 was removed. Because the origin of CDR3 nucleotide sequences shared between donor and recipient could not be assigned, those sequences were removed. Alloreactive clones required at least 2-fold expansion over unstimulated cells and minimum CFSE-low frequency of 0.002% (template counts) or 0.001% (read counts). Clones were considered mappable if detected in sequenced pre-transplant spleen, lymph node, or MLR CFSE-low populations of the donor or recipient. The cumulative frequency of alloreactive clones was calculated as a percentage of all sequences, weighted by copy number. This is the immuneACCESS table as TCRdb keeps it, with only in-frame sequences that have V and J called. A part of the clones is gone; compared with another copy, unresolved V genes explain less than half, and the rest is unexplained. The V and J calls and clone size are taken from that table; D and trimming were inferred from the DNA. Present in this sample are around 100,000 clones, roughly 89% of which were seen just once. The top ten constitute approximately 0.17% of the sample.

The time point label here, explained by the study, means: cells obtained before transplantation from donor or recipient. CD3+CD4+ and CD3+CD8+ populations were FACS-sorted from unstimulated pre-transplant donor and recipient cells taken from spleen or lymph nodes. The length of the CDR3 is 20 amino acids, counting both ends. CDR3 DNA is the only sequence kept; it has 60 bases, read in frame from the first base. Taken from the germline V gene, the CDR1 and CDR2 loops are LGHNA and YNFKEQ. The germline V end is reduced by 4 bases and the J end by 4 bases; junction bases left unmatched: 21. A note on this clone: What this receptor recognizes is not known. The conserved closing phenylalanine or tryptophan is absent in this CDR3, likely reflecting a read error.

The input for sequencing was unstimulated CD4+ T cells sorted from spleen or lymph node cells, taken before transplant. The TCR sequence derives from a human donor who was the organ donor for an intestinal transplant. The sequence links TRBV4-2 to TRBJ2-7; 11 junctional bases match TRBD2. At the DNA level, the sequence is TGTGCCAGCAGCCGAAGCTCCGGGACTAGCGGACCCGTAGTCGGATACGAGCAGTACCTC. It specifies CASSRSSGTSGPVVGYEQYL.